This note documents a single TCR beta chain sequence. Antigen: not known. Every sample had approximately 10^5 of its TCR templates assayed. Produced via immunoSEQ multiplex PCR; TCRdb's table is partial and in-frame only. The table lists approximately 100,000 clones, around 94% of them singletons. The record originates from a study of siplizumab effects on memory and regulatory T cells. Findings of the study overall: No assignable naive or memory phenotype existed for roughly 80-96% of proliferating CD4+ or CD8+ clones. Both greater diversity than memory cells and a major contribution to the alloresponse seemed to characterize naive T cells.

V was shortened by 2 bases and J by 4 bases, with 8 bases between the two germline ends. The CDR3 extends over 13 amino acids. Germline CDR1 SGHRS, CDR2 YFSETQ. The sample was non-Treg CD4+ T cells sorted from blood. The gene calls are TRBV5-1 and TRBJ2-3, with D unresolved. This receptor was identified in a human donor in good health. The CDR3 DNA follows: TGCGCCAGCAGCTTTGGCGATGCAGATACGCAGTATTTT. This translates into CASSFGDADTQYF. Using reference TRBV5-1 and TRBJ2-3 for the parts outside the CDR3, the full variable domain is KAGVTQTPRYLIKTRGQQVTLSCSPISGHRSVSWYQQTPGQGLQFLFEYFSETQRNKGNFPGRFSGRQFSNSRSEMNVSTLELGDSALYLCASSFGDADTQYFGPGTRLTVL.